Presented here are 21 T cell receptor beta chains from one specimen sequenced in a study of T cell responses to AZD1222 COVID-19 vaccine. Sequencing was performed with immunoSEQ multiplex PCR; in TCRdb, only in-frame clones are kept and a portion is missing. The table shows 150,000 to 200,000 clones, with 90% to 95% occurring only once. The source was peripheral blood, collected 28 days after the second AZD1222 dose. These receptors all stem from an adult who received the AZD1222 COVID-19 vaccine.

The chain carries TRBV5-5 and TRBJ2-7, with 8 bases lining up with TRBD2. Germline CDR1 and CDR2: SGHKS and YYEKEE (reference sequence). The V gene end was trimmed by 2 bases and the J gene end by 4 bases; junction bases not matched to a gene: 11. The CDR3 runs to 16 residues. The CDR3 coding sequence is TGTGCCAGCAGCTTCCCCCCCGGGAGGGGTGAGTACGAGCAGTACTTC. This translates into CASSFPPGRGEYEQYF.

The chain links TRBV4-1 to TRBJ1-3; no clear D gene. Deletions cut 4 bases from V and 0 bases from J, with 10 bases between. This CDR3 contains 15 residues. Germline CDR1 reads MGHRA; CDR2 reads YSYEKL. The CDR3 bases are TGCGCCAGCAGCCTCCCAGCAAGCTCTGGAAACACCATATATTTT. It codes for CASSLPASSGNTIYF.

This clone was observed a single time. The chain employs TRBV7-9 and TRBJ2-1; the D gene is possibly TRBD2 (6 bases). Germline-derived CDR1 and CDR2 are SEHNR and FQNEAQ (reference sequence). Trimming shortened V by 5 bases and J by 4 bases, and 15 bases separated the two germline ends. The CDR3 spans 15 residues. This CDR3 is CASSTDGSHYNEQFF. As DNA, the CDR3 is TGTGCCAGCAGCACTGACGGGAGCCATTACAATGAGCAGTTCTTC. Together with reference TRBV7-9 and TRBJ2-1, the CDR3 gives the full variable domain: DTGVSQNPRHKITKRGQNVTFRCDPISEHNRLYWYRQTLGQGPEFLTYFQNEAQLEKSRLLSDRFSAERPKGSFSTLEIQRTEQGDSAMYLCASSTDGSHYNEQFFGPGTRLTVL.

This chain links TRBV6-6 with TRBJ1-2; possible D gene TRBD1, 6 bases. The V gene lost 8 bases and the J gene lost 4 bases, with 14 bases spanning the gap. The CDR3 has 13 residues. From germline, CDR1 is MNHNY and CDR2 SVGAGI (reference sequence). The CDR3 region is CASYQGGGYGYTF. The DNA of the CDR3 is TGTGCCAGCTACCAAGGGGGGGGCTATGGCTACACCTTC.

The table lists this clone with a count of one. The genes are TRBV2 and TRBJ2-7; TRBD2 agrees at 14 bases. The CDR3 covers 15 residues. Unmatched junction bases numbered 7, after V lost 7 bases and J lost 5 bases. Germline V gene sequence: CDR1 SNHLY, CDR2 FYNNEI. Written as DNA, the CDR3 is TGTGCCAGCAAAAACCGGGGACTAGCGGGAGACGAGCAGTACTTC. This sequence encodes CASKNRGLAGDEQYF.

The chain is built from TRBV7-9 and TRBJ1-1; TRBD1 agrees at 8 bases. Trimming at V came to 6 bases and at J to 5 bases, leaving 5 bases not matched to a gene. Per the germline V gene, CDR1 is SEHNR and CDR2 is FQNEAQ (reference sequence). This CDR3 region has 13 residues. This CDR3 reads CASRLTGVTEAFF. The CDR3 nucleotides read TGTGCCAGCAGACTGACAGGGGTTACTGAAGCTTTCTTT.

The rearrangement joins TRBV7-9 to TRBJ1-1; TRBD1 matches at 9 bases. The CDR3 loop spans 15 amino acids. The germline V gene has CDR1 SEHNR and CDR2 FQNEAQ (reference sequence). V trimming: 5 bases; J trimming: 3 bases; junction bases outside the gene matches: 7. CDR3 region: CASSQYGQGHTEAFF. In DNA form, the CDR3 reads TGTGCCAGCAGCCAATATGGACAGGGGCACACTGAAGCTTTCTTT.

The V gene is TRBV6-5, the J gene TRBJ1-6; D not certain. Trimming removed 7 bases at V and 5 bases at J, with 15 bases between. The CDR3 is 15 amino acids. Germline CDR1 reads MNHEY; CDR2 reads SVGAGI. The CDR3 spells CASTPQRSDNSPLHF. For the CDR3, the DNA is TGTGCCAGCACTCCCCAACGGTCTGATAATTCACCCCTCCACTTT.

The genes are TRBV14 and TRBJ2-3; 7 positions match TRBD2. V was clipped by 4 bases and J by 2 bases; unmatched bases: 6. CDR1 and CDR2 from the germline V gene are SGHDN and FVKESK. The CDR3 sequence is 15 residues long. CDR3: CASSPGGWYTDTQYF. As DNA, the CDR3 is TGTGCCAGCAGCCCCGGGGGGTGGTACACAGATACGCAGTATTTT.

CDR3 nucleotide sequence: TGTGCCAGCAGCAAGAGGGCAGGTACTGAAGCTTTCTTT. Its protein product is CASSKRAGTEAFF. This sequence joins TRBV7-2 and TRBJ1-1; D is undetermined. CDR1 is SGHTA, CDR2 FQGNSA, per germline. Trimming removed 5 bases at V and 5 bases at J, with 12 bases between. The CDR3 is 13 residues long. The full variable domain, in which reference TRBV7-2 and TRBJ1-1 provide the parts outside the CDR3, is GAGVSQSPSNKVTEKGKDVELRCDPISGHTALYWYRQSLGQGLEFLIYFQGNSAPDKSGLPSDRFSAERTGGSVSTLTIQRTQQEDSAVYLCASSKRAGTEAFFGQGTRLTVV.

The chain joins TRBV7-9 to TRBJ1-6; 7 bases are shared with TRBD1. The CDR3 is 15 amino acids. The V gene end was trimmed by 10 bases and the J gene end by 7 bases; junction bases not matched to a gene: 13. Per the germline V gene, CDR1 is SEHNR and CDR2 is FQNEAQ (reference sequence). As DNA, the CDR3 is TGTGCCACCCCCGCGGGCGGGACAGCCAATTCACCCCTCCACTTT. This encodes CATPAGGTANSPLHF.

V and J are TRBV28 and TRBJ2-3; the match to TRBD2 covers 12 bases. V dropped 7 bases and J dropped 5; count of bases not matched to a gene: 7. The CDR3 has 15 amino acids. Germline V CDR1 and CDR2: MDHEN, SYDVKM. The CDR3 here is CASTHKGLAGDTQYF. The CDR3 DNA reads as TGTGCCAGCACCCATAAGGGACTAGCGGGAGATACGCAGTATTTT.

The chain carries TRBV7-9 and TRBJ2-7; D possibly matches TRBD1 or TRBD2 (5 bases each). Germline values: CDR1 SEHNR, CDR2 FQNEAQ (reference sequence). Trimming removed 5 bases at V and 2 bases at J, with 10 bases between. The CDR3 sequence is 13 residues long. The CDR3 here is CASSRDPAYEQYF. As DNA, the CDR3 is TGTGCCAGCAGCCGGGACCCAGCCTACGAGCAGTACTTC.

The chain uses TRBV30 and TRBJ1-2; maybe TRBD1 (5 bases). This CDR3 is 16 amino acids long. The V gene's germline CDR1 is GTSNPN and CDR2 SVGIG (reference sequence). V dropped 0 bases and J dropped 2 bases, with 16 bases sitting between them. The chain's CDR3 is CAWSVGRGKANYGYTF. The DNA of the CDR3 is TGTGCCTGGAGTGTTGGTAGGGGCAAAGCCAACTATGGCTACACCTTC.

A few counts support this clone. The chain carries TRBV2 and TRBJ2-1, with 10 bases lining up with TRBD2. The CDR3 is 15 residues long. The germline V gene encodes CDR1 SNHLY and CDR2 FYNNEI. Trimming removed 7 bases from V and 6 bases from J; junction bases left unmatched: 9. This CDR3 reads CASKWGTSGTNEQFF. The CDR3 DNA reads as TGTGCCAGCAAATGGGGAACTAGCGGGACCAATGAGCAGTTCTTC.

The rearrangement uses TRBV20-1 and TRBJ1-1; 8 nucleotides agree with TRBD1. CDR1 and CDR2 (germline): DFQATT, SNEGSKA (reference sequence). The CDR3 consists of 15 residues. The junction had 11 bases not matched to a gene; V was cut back by 3 bases and J by 5 bases. The CDR3 here is CSASPDRGRGTEAFF. CDR3 nucleotides: TGCAGTGCTAGTCCTGACAGGGGAAGAGGGACTGAAGCTTTCTTT.

The chain combines TRBV10-1 with TRBJ1-1; 10 bases are shared with TRBD1. Germline CDR1 and CDR2: WNHNN and SYGVQD (reference sequence). With 6 bases clipped from V and 5 bases from J, the junction kept 15 bases outside the gene matches. The CDR3 covers 17 residues. The chain's CDR3 is CASRERQGALIRTEAFF. The DNA for the CDR3 is TGCGCCAGCAGGGAAAGACAGGGGGCGCTTATTAGGACTGAAGCTTTCTTT.

The V and J genes are TRBV7-9 and TRBJ1-4; D unresolved. The CDR3 is 15 amino acids. Trimming took 5 bases from V and 4 from J, leaving 14 bases between them. The germline V gene has CDR1 SEHNR and CDR2 FQNEAQ (reference sequence). The CDR3 DNA sequence: TGTGCCAGCAGCCTTCAGAGTGCAGATAATGAAAAACTGTTTTTT. This codes for CASSLQSADNEKLFF.

This clone was seen only once. The chain recombines TRBV3-1 (or the pseudogene TRBV3-2) with TRBJ2-1; a possible D gene is TRBD2 (6 bases). CDR1 is LGHDT and CDR2 is YNNKEL in the germline V gene (reference sequence). The CDR3 runs 18 residues. V lost 0 bases to trimming and J lost 5 bases, with 20 bases between them. The CDR3 loop reads CASSQDWGGRDRHNEQFF. CDR3 DNA: TGTGCCAGCAGCCAAGATTGGGGTGGGCGGGATAGACACAATGAGCAGTTCTTC.

Only one count was recorded for this clone. This chain uses TRBV7-9 with TRBJ2-1, with D perhaps matching TRBD1 (5 bases). V was cut by 6 bases and J by 2 bases, with 14 bases left in between. This CDR3 contains 15 residues. Per germline, CDR1 SEHNR and CDR2 FQNEAQ (reference sequence). This CDR3 is CASSSLQGTYNEQFF. The CDR3 DNA is TGTGCCAGCAGTTCCCTCCAGGGAACCTACAATGAGCAGTTCTTC.

A few counts support this clone. CDR3 region: CASSQVGRGGNTIYF. CDR3 DNA: TGTGCCAGCAGCCAAGTAGGCAGGGGTGGAAACACCATATATTTT. This chain connects TRBV3-1 (or the pseudogene TRBV3-2) to TRBJ1-3, with D perhaps matching TRBD1 (6 bases). CDR1 LGHDT and CDR2 YNNKEL come from the germline V gene (reference sequence). Trimming left V 1 base short and J 3 bases short, with 10 bases between. The CDR3 extends over 15 amino acids.